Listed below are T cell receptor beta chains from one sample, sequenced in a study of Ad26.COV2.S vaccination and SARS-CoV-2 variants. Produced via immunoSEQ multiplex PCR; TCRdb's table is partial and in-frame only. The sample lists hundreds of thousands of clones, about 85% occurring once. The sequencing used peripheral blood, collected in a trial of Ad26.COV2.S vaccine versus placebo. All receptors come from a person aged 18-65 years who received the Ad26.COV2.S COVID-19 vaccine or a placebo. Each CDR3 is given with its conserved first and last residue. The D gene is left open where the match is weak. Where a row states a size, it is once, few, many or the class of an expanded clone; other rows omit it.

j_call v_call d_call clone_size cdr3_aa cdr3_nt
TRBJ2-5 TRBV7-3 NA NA CASSPSREPQGAQYF TGTGCCAGCAGCCCTAGCCGGGAGCCCCAAGGGGCCCAGTACTTC
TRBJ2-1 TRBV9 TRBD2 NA CASSPHPGLAGGTYNEQFF TGTGCCAGCAGCCCCCACCCGGGACTAGCGGGGGGAACTTACAATGAGCAGTTCTTC
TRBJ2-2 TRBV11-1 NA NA CASSFNSGELFF TGTGCCAGCAGCTTCAATTCCGGGGAGCTGTTTTTT
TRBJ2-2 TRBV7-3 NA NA CASSWASGVPLELFF TGTGCCAGCAGCTGGGCCTCGGGGGTCCCCTTGGAGCTGTTTTTT
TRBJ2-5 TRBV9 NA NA CASSVGERATTETQYF TGTGCCAGCAGCGTAGGGGAAAGGGCGACAACAGAGACCCAGTACTTC
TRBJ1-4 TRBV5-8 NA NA CASSSGRKLFF TGTGCCAGCAGCTCCGGACGGAAACTGTTTTTT
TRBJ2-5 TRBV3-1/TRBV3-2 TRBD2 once CASSQEGSGGGETQYF TGTGCCAGCAGCCAAGAGGGTAGCGGGGGGGGAGAGACCCAGTACTTC
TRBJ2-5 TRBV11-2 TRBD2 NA CASSLMGGVHF TGTGCCAGCAGCTTAATGGGGGGGGTGCACTTC
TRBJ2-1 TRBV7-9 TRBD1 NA CASSTRDSSYNEQFF TGTGCCAGCAGCACCCGGGACAGCTCCTACAATGAGCAGTTCTTC
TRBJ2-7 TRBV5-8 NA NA CASSLASGVQVGSYEQYF TGTGCCAGCAGCTTGGCCTCAGGGGTCCAAGTCGGTTCCTACGAGCAGTACTTC
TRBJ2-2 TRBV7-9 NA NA CASSQRLVSAGELFF TGTGCCAGCAGCCAACGCCTAGTTTCGGCCGGGGAGCTGTTTTTT
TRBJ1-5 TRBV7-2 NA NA CASSLGVGPQHF TGTGCCAGCAGCTTAGGCGTAGGGCCCCAGCATTTT
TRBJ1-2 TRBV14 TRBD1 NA CASSQDGPGGRLPYGYTF TGTGCCAGCAGCCAAGATGGGCCAGGGGGAAGACTCCCCTATGGCTACACCTTC
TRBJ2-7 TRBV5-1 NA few CASSLGSGGTYEQYF TGCGCCAGCAGCTTAGGTAGCGGAGGGACCTACGAGCAGTACTTC
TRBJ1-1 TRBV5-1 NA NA CASSLSGGTEAFF TGCGCCAGCAGCTTGTCGGGGGGCACTGAAGCTTTCTTT
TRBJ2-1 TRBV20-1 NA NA CSASWREPYNEQFF TGCAGTGCTAGTTGGCGGGAACCCTACAATGAGCAGTTCTTC
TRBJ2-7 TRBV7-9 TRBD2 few CASSSHTSELLYEQYF TGTGCCAGCAGCTCCCACACTAGCGAGCTCCTCTACGAGCAGTACTTC
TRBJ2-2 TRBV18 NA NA CASSPPTGPPSGELFF TGTGCCAGCTCACCACCCACAGGACCCCCGTCCGGGGAGCTGTTTTTT
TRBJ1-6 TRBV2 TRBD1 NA CASSEHRGIVNSPLHF TGTGCCAGCAGTGAGCACAGGGGTATTGTAAATTCACCCCTCCACTTT
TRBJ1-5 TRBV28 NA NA CASSPSGQPQHF TGTGCCAGCAGTCCCTCAGGACAGCCCCAGCATTTT
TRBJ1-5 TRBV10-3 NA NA CAISPVDSNNQPQHF TGTGCCATCAGTCCGGTCGACAGTAACAATCAGCCCCAGCATTTT
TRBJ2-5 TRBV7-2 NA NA CASSWRRRETQYF TGTGCCAGCAGCTGGCGGAGACGAGAGACCCAGTACTTC
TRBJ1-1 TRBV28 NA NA CASSTWGGASTEAFF TGTGCCAGCAGTACCTGGGGGGGGGCGAGTACTGAAGCTTTCTTT
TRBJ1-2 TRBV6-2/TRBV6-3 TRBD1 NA CASSYKPDRENGYTF TGTGCCAGCAGTTATAAACCGGACAGGGAAAACGGCTACACCTTC
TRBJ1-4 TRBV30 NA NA CAWSGPINEKLFF TGTGCCTGGAGCGGTCCGATTAATGAAAAACTGTTTTTT
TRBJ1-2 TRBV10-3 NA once CAISGGQGPNYGYTF TGTGCCATCAGTGGTGGGCAGGGACCTAACTATGGCTACACCTTC
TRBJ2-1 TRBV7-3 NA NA CASSLGGIEQFF TGTGCCAGCAGCTTAGGGGGGATTGAGCAGTTCTTC
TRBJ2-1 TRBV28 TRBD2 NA CASSRLAQPYNEQFF TGTGCCAGCAGCAGACTAGCGCAACCCTACAATGAGCAGTTCTTC
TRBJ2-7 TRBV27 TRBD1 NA CASGPTGTVYEQYF TGTGCCAGCGGACCGACCGGGACAGTCTACGAGCAGTACTTC
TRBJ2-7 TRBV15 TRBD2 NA CATSRDISGGLEQYF TGTGCCACCAGCAGAGATATTAGCGGGGGCCTCGAGCAGTACTTC
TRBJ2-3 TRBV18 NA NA CASSPTRHASTDTQYF TGTGCCAGCTCACCCACCAGACACGCTAGCACAGATACGCAGTATTTT
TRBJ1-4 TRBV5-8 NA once CASSISLGGPNEKLFF TGTGCCAGCAGCATATCCTTAGGGGGTCCTAATGAAAAACTGTTTTTT